This TCR beta chain was documented in a study of T cells in Graves' hyperthyroidism and ophthalmopathy. Amplification yielded TCR beta CDR3 regions, with RNA transcripts as the source. An initial round of RT-PCR targeting the TCR CDR3 relied on the HTBI primer set. TCRdb reprocessed the multiplex PCR reads via MiXCR and lists one record per CDR3 protein. The table shows nearly 600,000 distinct CDR3 sequences, with 14% occurring only once. This CDR3 has 16 residues. Per germline, CDR1 SEHNR and CDR2 FQNEAQ (reference sequence). With 1 base removed from V and 0 bases from J, the gap between germline ends came to 11 bases. Many counts were recorded for this clonotype.

The chain links TRBV7-9 to TRBJ2-3; no definite D call. This clonotype was sampled from a woman aged 25-40 years with Graves' hyperthyroidism that later progressed to Graves' ophthalmopathy. Sequencing was carried out using blood. CDR3 loop: CASSLVIGHSTDTQYF. CDR3 coding DNA: TGTGCCAGCAGCTTAGTTATTGGCCACAGCACAGATACGCAGTATTTT.